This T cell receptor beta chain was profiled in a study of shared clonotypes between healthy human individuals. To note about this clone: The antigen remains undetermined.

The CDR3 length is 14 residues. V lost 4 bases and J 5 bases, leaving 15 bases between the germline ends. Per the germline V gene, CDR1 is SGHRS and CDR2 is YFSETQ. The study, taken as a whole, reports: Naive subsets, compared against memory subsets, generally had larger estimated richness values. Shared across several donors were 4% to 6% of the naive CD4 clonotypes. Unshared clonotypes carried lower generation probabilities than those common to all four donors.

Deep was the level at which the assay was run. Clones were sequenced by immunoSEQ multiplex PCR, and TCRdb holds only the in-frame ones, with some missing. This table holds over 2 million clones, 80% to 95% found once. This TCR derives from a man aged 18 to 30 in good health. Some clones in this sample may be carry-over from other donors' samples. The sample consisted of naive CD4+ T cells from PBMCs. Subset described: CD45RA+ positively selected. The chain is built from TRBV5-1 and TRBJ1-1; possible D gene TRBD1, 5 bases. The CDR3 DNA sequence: TGCGCCAGCAGCAAACCGGGTGGGGGAACTGAAGCTTTCTTT. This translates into CASSKPGGGTEAFF.